A selection of T cell receptor beta chains follows, all from one sample in a study of OX40 agonist ivuxolimab in advanced cancers. Produced via immunoSEQ multiplex PCR; TCRdb's table is partial and in-frame only. There are 75,000 to 80,000 clones in the sample; around four fifths occur only once, and roughly 1.9% lies in the top ten. The sequences come from CD4+ or CD8+ T cells sorted from blood, collected in a trial of the OX40 agonist ivuxolimab. The receptors derive from an adult with an advanced solid tumor such as melanoma, head and neck, liver or kidney cancer. The CDR3 runs from the conserved cysteine through the conserved F or W. Only part of the rows carry a size: once, few, many, or a class if the clone is expanded.

cdr3_aa,j_call,v_call,clone_size
CASSLQPEQYF,TRBJ2-7,TRBV2,.
CASSNPEGEQYF,TRBJ2-7,TRBV7-6,.
CASSLLQGQNIQYF,TRBJ2-4,TRBV7-8,few
CAGNPSGRAGQQYF,TRBJ2-3,TRBV6-5,.
CASDTRGQPQHF,TRBJ1-5,TRBV19,.
CASSLWRGGYIDSNQPQHF,TRBJ1-5,TRBV7-8,.
CASTEVSRETQYF,TRBJ2-5,TRBV2,.
CASSLTSYPSAGELFF,TRBJ2-2,TRBV7-3,once
CASSQRQGYSNQPQHF,TRBJ1-5,TRBV6-6,.
CAWSGGTAEKLFF,TRBJ1-4,TRBV30,.
CASSLGGYETQYF,TRBJ2-5,TRBV11-3,.
CSVGGGAGANVLTF,TRBJ2-6,TRBV29-1,.
CASSLRWGASSYNSPLHF,TRBJ1-6,TRBV28,.
CASSYSRGNNEQYF,TRBJ2-7,TRBV6-6,.
CASSTDLYEQYF,TRBJ2-7,TRBV9,.
CSTRRTEAFF,TRBJ1-1,TRBV20-1,few
CASSFSPRVGANVLTF,TRBJ2-6,TRBV5-5,.
CASSTTSGGYNEQFF,TRBJ2-1,TRBV9,.
CASRHGQGGISDTIYF,TRBJ1-3,TRBV5-1,few
CAVSRGDGETQYF,TRBJ2-5,TRBV10-3,.
CASSPRQEGRDTQYF,TRBJ2-3,TRBV7-3,.
CASSIAGVLISYEQYF,TRBJ2-7,TRBV19,.
CASSEEKGDRGQFDEQFF,TRBJ2-1,TRBV6-1,.
CASTLGGGREETQYF,TRBJ2-5,TRBV7-2,.
CASSVDRGNEKLFF,TRBJ1-4,TRBV2,.
CASSMGQGAPNYGYTF,TRBJ1-2,TRBV19,.
CASSYGRTYEQYF,TRBJ2-7,TRBV19,.
CASSPRPGLTSYEQYF,.,TRBV11-2,.
CASSLSTDTQYF,TRBJ2-3,TRBV11-3,.
CASSLESRSYGYTF,TRBJ1-2,TRBV5-1,.
CASSVSSSGNTIYF,TRBJ1-3,TRBV9,once